The rows below give T cell receptor beta chains drawn from one sample of a study of HIV-infected patients and healthy controls. TCRdb reprocessed the 5' RACE reads with MiXCR, giving one entry per CDR3 protein. The sample yields 10,000 to 12,000 distinct CDR3 sequences, around 8% seen once. The sequencing input was blood. Receptors were obtained from an adult in good health. Each CDR3 is given with its conserved first and last residue. Each record gives: D gene, clone size, J gene, V gene, CDR3 DNA, CDR3 protein. A D gene is named only where the DNA matches it firmly. The listing skips clone size in some rows; elsewhere it reads once, few, many or a size class.

>NA|medium-sized|TRBJ2-1|TRBV30
TGTGCCTGGAGTGTACTATACAATGAGCAGTTCTTC
CAWSVLYNEQFF
>NA|NA|TRBJ2-3|TRBV18
TGTGCCAGCTCACCACCCAACACAGATACGCAGTATTTT
CASSPPNTDTQYF
>TRBD2|many|TRBJ2-1|TRBV5-4
TGTGCCAGCAGCTTCAAGCGGGAGTCTGGGGGCAATGAGCAGTTCTTC
CASSFKRESGGNEQFF
>NA|medium-sized|TRBJ2-5|TRBV6-1
TGTGCCACGGCGACAGGTCCAATCCAAGAGACCCAGTACTTC
CATATGPIQETQYF
>TRBD2|medium-sized|TRBJ2-3|TRBV4-2
TGTGCCAGCAGCCAAGGGACTAGCGGGGCCAGCACAGATACGCAGTATTTT
CASSQGTSGASTDTQYF
>NA|NA|TRBJ2-3|TRBV28
TGTGCCAGCGGGCGGGCAGGGAGCACAGATACGCAGTATTTT
CASGRAGSTDTQYF
>NA|many|TRBJ1-5|TRBV18
TGTGCCAGCTCGCTTACAGTGGGTAGCAATCAGCCCCAGCATTTT
CASSLTVGSNQPQHF
>NA|medium-sized|TRBJ2-1|TRBV24-1
TGTGCCACCAGTGCCAGGGGAAACAATGAGCAGTTCTTC
CATSARGNNEQFF
>TRBD1|NA|TRBJ1-2|TRBV5-8
TGTGCCAGCAGCTTGGGACAGGGGGCCAACTATGGCTACACCTTC
CASSLGQGANYGYTF
>NA|many|TRBJ1-1|TRBV29-1
TGCAGCGTTGGGGTCCCTGGGGACACTGAAGCTTTCTTT
CSVGVPGDTEAFF
>NA|few|TRBJ1-1|TRBV20-1
TGCAGTGCTAGAGATCCCGGTAAGCCAGGCACTGAAGCTTTCTTT
CSARDPGKPGTEAFF
>NA|medium-sized|TRBJ1-1|TRBV12-3/TRBV12-4
TGTGCCAGCAGTTATAGAAGTGAAGCTTTCTTT
CASSYRSEAFF
>NA|many|TRBJ2-3|TRBV7-2
TGTGCCAGCAGCTTAGTAGGGGGAGTGATAACAGATACGCAGTATTTT
CASSLVGGVITDTQYF
>NA|medium-sized|TRBJ1-2|TRBV29-1
TGCAGCGTTGTTAGCCGACAGACCCTTAACTATGGCTACACCTTC
CSVVSRQTLNYGYTF
>NA|NA|TRBJ2-4|TRBV24-1
TGTGCCACCAGTGATTTATCGGGGACTGGCATTCAGTACTTC
CATSDLSGTGIQYF
>NA|few|TRBJ1-4|TRBV28
TGTGCCAGCAGGGTGACAGGTCTTAATGAAAAACTGTTTTTT
CASRVTGLNEKLFF
>TRBD1|few|TRBJ2-3|TRBV29-1
TGCAGCGTTGTCTTGACAGGGAGATGGTATAGCACAGATACGCAGTATTTT
CSVVLTGRWYSTDTQYF
>NA|NA|TRBJ2-7|TRBV6-5
TGTGCCAGCAGTTACCTTTTCCGAGGAGAGCAGTACTTC
CASSYLFRGEQYF
>TRBD2|medium-sized|TRBJ2-3|TRBV6-2/TRBV6-3
TGTGCCAGCAGTTACTCGGCGGGAGGCGCAGATACGCAGTATTTT
CASSYSAGGADTQYF
>TRBD1|many|TRBJ2-7|TRBV5-1
TGCGCCAGCAGCCCCAACTCGGACAGGGCGGGTTACGAGCAGTACTTC
CASSPNSDRAGYEQYF
>NA|few|TRBJ2-4|TRBV7-2
TGTGCCAGCAGCTCAGGGACTCTCTTAGCCAAAAACATTCAGTACTTC
CASSSGTLLAKNIQYF
>NA|many|TRBJ1-5|TRBV6-6
TGTGCCAGCAGTTTCCTCGAAATGGGGGGGCCCCAGCATTTT
CASSFLEMGGPQHF
>TRBD2|medium-sized|TRBJ2-3|TRBV14
TGTGCCAGCAGCCTACGGGGGGCAGATACGCAGTATTTT
CASSLRGADTQYF
>TRBD1|many|TRBJ2-7|TRBV6-5
TGTGCCAGCAGCAAATACAGGGGCGAGCAGTACTTC
CASSKYRGEQYF
>NA|many|TRBJ2-1|TRBV10-3
TGTGCCATCAGTGAGTCCGAAGGGGGGAGTGAGCAGTTCTTC
CAISESEGGSEQFF
>TRBD2|medium-sized|TRBJ2-1|TRBV20-1
TGCAGTGCTAGAGTCCTAGCGGGTGACAATGAGCAGTTCTTC
CSARVLAGDNEQFF
>TRBD2|NA|TRBJ2-1|TRBV20-1
TGCAGTGCCTACGGACTAGCGGGAGTCGCCAATGAGCAGTTCTTC
CSAYGLAGVANEQFF
>TRBD2|many|TRBJ2-7|TRBV6-2/TRBV6-3
TGTGCCAGCGGATTTCCCGGGACTAGCGGTTTCGAGCAGTACTTC
CASGFPGTSGFEQYF
>TRBD2|many|TRBJ2-5|TRBV13
TGTGCCAGCAGCTCTTCGACTAGCGGTGCTACCCAGTACTTC
CASSSSTSGATQYF
>NA|NA|TRBJ1-5|TRBV19
TGTGCCAGTAGTATAAGGGAGCGGCTCGGTCAGCCCCAGCATTTT
CASSIRERLGQPQHF
>NA|many|TRBJ1-1|TRBV25-1
TGTGCCAGCTCCCAGGCGGGAGGGTGGAACACTGAAGCTTTCTTT
CASSQAGGWNTEAFF
>NA|medium-sized|TRBJ1-2|TRBV2
TGTGCCAGCAGTGTGGACGCAGCTAACTATGGCTACACCTTC
CASSVDAANYGYTF
>NA|once|TRBJ1-5|TRBV6-2/TRBV6-3
TGTGCCAGCAGCGACGGAGCGAGCAATCAGCCCCAGCATTTT
CASSDGASNQPQHF
>TRBD1|medium-sized|TRBJ2-1|TRBV6-4
TGTGCCAGCAGTGACTCGAGAGGTAGGGGGCCCCACAATGAGCAGTTCTTC
CASSDSRGRGPHNEQFF
>NA|NA|TRBJ2-1|TRBV19
TGTGCCAGTAGTATAAACTGGGGACGATTGTGGAATGAGCAGTTCTTC
CASSINWGRLWNEQFF
>NA|medium-sized|TRBJ1-1|TRBV12-3/TRBV12-4
TGTGCCAGCAGTTTAGCCGGGATTTCAGGTTTGCCTGAAGCTTTCTTT
CASSLAGISGLPEAFF
>TRBD2|medium-sized|TRBJ2-5|TRBV9
TGTGCCAGCAGCGCGACTAGCGGGGGGTTCCAAGAGACCCAGTACTTC
CASSATSGGFQETQYF
>NA|medium-sized|TRBJ2-1|TRBV5-1
TGCGCCAGCAGCTTAGAGGGTCTTACCTACAATGAGCAGTTCTTC
CASSLEGLTYNEQFF
>NA|many|TRBJ1-5|TRBV19
TGTGCCACCCGTTTTGGTAATCAGCCCCAGCATTTT
CATRFGNQPQHF
>TRBD2|NA|TRBJ2-7|TRBV10-1
TGCGCCAGCCCTTTGTCCGGTAGGACTAGCGGGTACTACGAGCAGTACTTC
CASPLSGRTSGYYEQYF
>TRBD2|few|TRBJ2-1|TRBV6-2/TRBV6-3
TGTGCCAGCAGTTACGCGACTAGCGGGTCACCCGGCAATGAGCAGTTCTTC
CASSYATSGSPGNEQFF
>NA|NA|TRBJ2-1|TRBV6-6
TGTGCCAGCAGGTCAAGCGGGAATGAGCAGTTCTTC
CASRSSGNEQFF
>NA|many|TRBJ2-7|TRBV12-3/TRBV12-4
TGTGCCAGCAGTGAACCGGGACTTGCCTACGAGCAGTACTTC
CASSEPGLAYEQYF
>NA|few|TRBJ1-1|TRBV29-1
TGCAGCGTTGAACCCCCGGGACACGTTATGAACACTGAAGCTTTCTTT
CSVEPPGHVMNTEAFF
>NA|medium-sized|TRBJ2-1|TRBV6-5
TGTGCCAGCAGTTACCGCGCCCACAATGAGCAGTTCTTC
CASSYRAHNEQFF
>TRBD1|few|TRBJ1-2|TRBV5-1
TGCGCCAGCAGCTTGGAAAGGGGGCAGAGGGGCTATGGCTACACCTTC
CASSLERGQRGYGYTF
>NA|NA|TRBJ1-4|TRBV28
TGTGCCAGCAGTGCCGTCGGAGGGGCAACTAATGAAAAACTGTTTTTT
CASSAVGGATNEKLFF